This passage covers 9 T cell receptor beta chains from one sample sequenced in a study of shared clonotypes between healthy human individuals. Method: immunoSEQ multiplex PCR; TCRdb's copy keeps in-frame clones and lacks some. The table lists roughly 2 million clones, 85% to 95% of them singletons. Input material: naive CD4+ T cells sorted from blood. Indicated subset: CD45RA+ positively selected. These receptors were obtained from a man aged 18 to 30 in good health.

The gene calls are TRBV7-2 and TRBJ1-6, with 8 bases identical to TRBD1. CDR1 and CDR2 from the germline V gene are SGHTA and FQGNSA. CDR3 length: 16 amino acids. The junction had 9 bases not matched to a gene; V was cut back by 5 bases and J by 6 bases. The CDR3 spells CASSTDRGRANSPLHF. The DNA of the CDR3 is TGTGCCAGCAGCACTGACAGGGGCCGCGCTAATTCACCCCTCCACTTT.

This chain connects TRBV7-3 to TRBJ1-1, with D tentatively TRBD1 (5 bases). This CDR3 has 13 amino acids. The V gene's germline CDR1 is SGHTA and CDR2 FQGTGA. Trimming shortened V by 5 bases and J by 3 bases, and 10 bases separated the two germline ends. The CDR3 region has the DNA TGTGCCAGCAGCGGTACAGGACACACTGAAGCTTTCTTT. Amino acids: CASSGTGHTEAFF. The complete variable domain, with remaining parts taken from reference TRBV7-3 and TRBJ1-1, reads GAGVSQTPSNKVTEKGKYVELRCDPISGHTALYWYRQSLGQGPEFLIYFQGTGAADDSGLPNDRFFAVRPEGSVSTLKIQRTERGDSAVYLCASSGTGHTEAFFGQGTRLTVV.

In this sample, this clone turned up once. CDR3 residues: CASSYSDAAKNIQYF. For the CDR3, the DNA is TGTGCCAGCAGTTACTCAGACGCAGCCAAAAACATTCAGTACTTC. This chain links TRBV6-6 with TRBJ2-4; D gene unclear. Trimming removed 0 bases from V and 0 bases from J, with 6 bases in between. The V gene's germline CDR1 is MNHNY and CDR2 SVGAGI (reference sequence). This CDR3 contains 15 residues.

This clone was recorded only once. The chain carries TRBV4-1 and TRBJ2-1; 11 nucleotides match TRBD2. Germline-derived CDR1 and CDR2 are MGHRA and YSYEKL. There are 17 residues in the CDR3. V dropped 0 bases and J dropped 9; count of bases not matched to a gene: 10. The CDR3 DNA follows: TGCGCCAGCAGCCAAGATGGGCTAGCGGGAGGTCGGGGTGAGCAGTTCTTC. Protein product: CASSQDGLAGGRGEQFF.

This rearrangement joins TRBV6-5 to TRBJ2-7, with TRBD1 matching over 7 bases. In germline, CDR1 is MNHEY, CDR2 SVGAGI. The CDR3 has 13 residues. Trimming took 6 bases from V and 6 from J; bases not matched to a gene: 8. CDR3 DNA: TGTGCCAGCAGACAGGGGCACGTTGGCGAGCAGTACTTC. The encoded protein is CASRQGHVGEQYF.

The rearrangement links TRBV5-1 to TRBJ1-1; 8 bases are a match to TRBD1. The CDR3 extends over 15 amino acids. Germline V gene sequence: CDR1 SGHRS, CDR2 YFSETQ. V trimming: 0 bases; J trimming: 4 bases; junction bases outside the gene matches: 5. CDR3 DNA: TGCGCCAGCAGCTTGGCACAGGGGGGGAGCACTGAAGCTTTCTTT. Protein product: CASSLAQGGSTEAFF.

The chain links TRBV7-9 to TRBJ2-5, with 7 bases lining up with TRBD1. The CDR3 is 15 residues long. Trimming at V came to 0 bases and at J to 1 base, leaving 2 bases not matched to a gene. CDR1 and CDR2 from the germline V gene are SEHNR and FQNEAQ (reference sequence). The CDR3 region has the DNA TGTGCCAGCAGCTTAGCCAGGACAGGCCAAGAGACCCAGTACTTC. Translation gives CASSLARTGQETQYF. The entire variable domain, with the rest obtained from reference TRBV7-9 and TRBJ2-5, is as follows: DTGVSQNPRHKITKRGQNVTFRCDPISEHNRLYWYRQTLGQGPEFLTYFQNEAQLEKSRLLSDRFSAERPKGSFSTLEIQRTEQGDSAMYLCASSLARTGQETQYFGPGTRLLVL.

The gene calls are TRBV6-5 and TRBJ2-7, with 9 positions matching TRBD1. V lost 0 bases and J lost 1; bases outside the gene matches: 4. The V gene's germline CDR1 is MNHEY and CDR2 SVGAGI. The CDR3 runs to 16 residues. As DNA, the CDR3 is TGTGCCAGCAGTTACTCTTGGACAGGGGCGTCCTACGAGCAGTACTTC. Protein: CASSYSWTGASYEQYF.

A single count supports this clone. The chain combines TRBV11-3 with TRBJ2-1; 8 nucleotides agree with TRBD1. Trimming took 1 base from V and 4 from J; bases not matched to a gene: 3. Germline V gene data show CDR1 as SGHNT and CDR2 as YENEEA. The CDR3 runs 15 residues. This CDR3 is CASSLAGGGYNEQFF. The DNA of the CDR3 is TGTGCCAGCAGCTTAGCAGGGGGCGGGTACAATGAGCAGTTCTTC.